The 22 T cell receptor beta chains given below trace back to one sample, sequenced in a study of cytomegalovirus exposure and HLA in healthy donors. 13 Jbeta primers and 60 Vbeta primers were used for the PCR. The protocol was immunoSEQ multiplex PCR, while the TCRdb copy is restricted to in-frame clones and leaves out a portion. Of under 200,000 clones listed, about two thirds were seen once; the top ten hold approximately 3%. The specimen was PBMCs. Source of these receptors: a woman younger than 45 in good health and CMV-seronegative.

The J gene is TRBJ1-1, the V gene TRBV14, with D unclear. Looked up from germline, CDR1 is SGHDN and CDR2 is FVKESK. Trimming pared 1 base from V and 4 bases from J, leaving 7 bases between. The CDR3 sequence is 13 residues long. The CDR3 coding sequence is TGTGCCAGCAGCCAAGCTCCCTCCACTGAAGCTTTCTTT. Amino acid sequence: CASSQAPSTEAFF.

This clone has only a few counts. The V gene is TRBV28, the J gene TRBJ1-4; TRBD1 is a possible D gene (5 bases). Germline V gene sequence: CDR1 MDHEN, CDR2 SYDVKM. The CDR3 is made up of 13 amino acids. V lost 7 bases, J lost 5 bases, and 11 bases lay in between. The CDR3 spells CASKGPPNEKLFF. The CDR3 DNA is TGTGCCAGCAAGGGGCCCCCGAATGAAAAACTGTTTTTT.

The chain combines TRBV6-1 with TRBJ2-5; maybe TRBD1 (6 bases). The end of the DNA fits TRBJ2-7 better, so the J call may be wrong. Per the germline V gene, CDR1 is MNHNS and CDR2 is SASEGT. The CDR3 sequence is 13 residues long. The CDR3 spells CASSGQAAYEQYF. Here the CDR3 DNA reads TGTGCCAGCAGTGGACAGGCGGCCTACGAGCAGTACTTC.

V and J are TRBV7-2 and TRBJ2-3, with D maybe TRBD2 (6 bases). V lost 7 bases, J lost 6 bases, and 11 bases lay in between. Germline V gives CDR1 SGHTA, CDR2 FQGNSA. This CDR3 contains 12 residues. The CDR3 coding sequence is TGTGCCAGCACTCAACGGGGGGATACGCAGTATTTT. Protein sequence: CASTQRGDTQYF.

There are a few counts of this clone. Within the sample, other DNA sequences also encode this same CDR3. This chain uses TRBV28 with TRBJ2-7, with a tentative D call TRBD2 (6 bases). Germline CDR1 MDHEN, CDR2 SYDVKM. This CDR3 is 13 amino acids long. The ends were cut back, 6 bases at V and 4 bases at J, with 13 bases in the middle. The CDR3 loop reads CASSPGLSYEQYF. The CDR3 DNA sequence: TGTGCCAGCAGCCCGGGACTTTCATACGAGCAGTACTTC.

This clone has just a few counts. This chain joins TRBV28 and TRBJ2-1; 7 bases are shared with TRBD1. The J segment lost 6 bases and the V segment lost 4 bases, leaving 3 bases of the junction unmatched. From germline, CDR1 is MDHEN and CDR2 SYDVKM. This CDR3 is built from 13 residues. Here the CDR3 DNA reads TGTGCCAGCAGTTCGGGACAGTCCAATGAGCAGTTCTTC. It encodes CASSSGQSNEQFF.

In its sample, this clone was seen a few times. This chain links TRBV7-9 with TRBJ2-5; possible D gene TRBD1, 6 bases. Trimming stripped 6 bases from V and 4 bases from J, with 21 bases between. This CDR3 comprises 16 residues. Per the germline V gene, CDR1 is SEHNR and CDR2 is FQNEAQ (reference sequence). CDR3 protein: CASSPSVQGRRETQYF. The CDR3 DNA reads TGTGCCAGCAGTCCCTCCGTACAGGGTAGGCGAGAGACCCAGTACTTC.

The genes are TRBV2 and TRBJ2-2, with D possibly being TRBD2 (5 bases). Trimming took off 4 bases at V and 5 bases at J, with 14 bases between the two ends. The CDR3 has 15 amino acids. CDR1 and CDR2 from the germline V gene are SNHLY and FYNNEI. The CDR3 region is CASSGIRGRTGELFF. The CDR3 nucleotides are TGTGCCAGCAGTGGAATCCGGGGAAGGACCGGGGAGCTGTTTTTT.

With regard to this clone: The junction differs from germline at one of its ends, possibly a read error. The rearrangement joins TRBV6-5 to TRBJ2-7; TRBD2 aligns across 7 bases. CDR1 and CDR2 from the germline V gene are MNHEY and SVGAGI. The CDR3 has 14 amino acids. The CDR3 region is CASRGEGSSHEQYF. As DNA, the CDR3 is TGTGCCAGCAGAGGGGAGGGGAGCTCCCACGAGCAGTACTTC.

The V and J genes are TRBV15 and TRBJ2-1, with 7 bases fitting TRBD2. Germline CDR1 reads LNHNV; CDR2 reads YYDKDF (reference sequence). J was trimmed by 6 bases and V by 0 bases; bases with no gene match: 5. The CDR3 runs 15 residues. CDR3: CATSREMASGNEQFF. DNA of the CDR3: TGTGCCACCAGCAGAGAGATGGCTAGCGGCAATGAGCAGTTCTTC.

The chain recombines TRBV4-2 with TRBJ2-7; TRBD1 agrees at 10 bases. Germline V gene lookup returns CDR1 LGHNA and CDR2 YNFKEQ. CDR3 length equals 16 residues. The ends lost 4 bases at V and 2 bases at J; junction bases unmatched: 8. CDR3 sequence reads: CASSPFIGTGAYEQYF. The CDR3 DNA follows: TGTGCCAGCAGCCCGTTTATAGGGACAGGGGCCTACGAGCAGTACTTC.

The genes are TRBV6-5 and TRBJ2-2; D uncertain. V shed 5 bases and J shed 1 base, with 8 bases lying between them. Germline-derived CDR1 and CDR2 are MNHEY and SVGAGI. The CDR3 consists of 14 residues. The CDR3 region is CASSPTQNTGELFF. The DNA for the CDR3 is TGTGCCAGCAGTCCCACTCAGAACACCGGGGAGCTGTTTTTT.

This chain links TRBV7-2 with TRBJ2-5, with 9 nucleotides matching TRBD2. This CDR3 region has 18 residues. V shed 1 base, J shed 6 bases, and the junction held 15 bases outside the gene matches. The germline V gene encodes CDR1 SGHTA and CDR2 FQGNSA. The CDR3 is CASSLGIGWRGGGKTQYF. The DNA for the CDR3 is TGTGCCAGCAGCTTAGGGATTGGGTGGCGGGGGGGCGGAAAGACCCAGTACTTC. Full variable domain (outside the CDR3, taken from reference TRBV7-2 and TRBJ2-5): GAGVSQSPSNKVTEKGKDVELRCDPISGHTALYWYRQSLGQGLEFLIYFQGNSAPDKSGLPSDRFSAERTGGSVSTLTIQRTQQEDSAVYLCASSLGIGWRGGGKTQYFGPGTRLLVL.

As concerns this clone: A junction end diverges from the germline sequence, so it may reflect a read error. The chain couples TRBV10-3 to TRBJ2-5, with 12 positions matching TRBD1. Germline CDR1 reads ENHRY; CDR2 reads SYGVKD. This CDR3 is built from 21 residues. The chain's CDR3 is CAISRTRGQGAIAELQEAQYF. CDR3 DNA sequence: TGTGCCATCAGTAGGACCCGGGGACAGGGGGCAATAGCGGAACTACAAGAGGCCCAGTACTTC.

In the case of this clone: Other DNA sequences from this sample encode an identical CDR3 as well. The gene calls are TRBV27 and TRBJ2-5; a weak D match, TRBD2 (6 bases). The CDR3 consists of 11 residues. CDR1 is MNHEY, CDR2 SMNVEV, per germline (reference sequence). Here the CDR3 reads CAAGPGETQYF. For the CDR3, the DNA is TGTGCGGCGGGACCGGGGGAGACCCAGTACTTC.

This clone came up a few times. The chain is built from TRBV6-5 and TRBJ1-2; a weak D match, TRBD1 (5 bases). Per the germline V gene, CDR1 is MNHEY and CDR2 is SVGAGI. V gave up 0 bases and J gave up 4 bases, with 12 bases separating them. This CDR3 is 15 amino acids long. Written as DNA, the CDR3 is TGTGCCAGCAGTTACTCTACAGGAACGACCTATGGCTACACCTTC. This gives the protein CASSYSTGTTYGYTF.

This clone was found once. The chain couples TRBV7-2 to TRBJ2-1, with 7 bases lining up with TRBD2. V lost 5 bases to trimming and J lost 3 bases; unmatched junction nucleotides: 16. The CDR3 totals 18 residues. Per germline, CDR1 SGHTA and CDR2 FQGNSA. The CDR3 here is CASSRGRGREFYYNEQFF. CDR3 coding DNA: TGTGCCAGCAGCAGAGGGCGAGGGCGGGAGTTCTACTACAATGAGCAGTTCTTC.

The chain recombines TRBV27 with TRBJ1-5; possible D gene TRBD1, 5 bases. The CDR3 extends over 17 amino acids. The V gene's germline CDR1 is MNHEY and CDR2 SMNVEV (reference sequence). V lost 2 bases and J lost 1, with 15 bases in between. As DNA, the CDR3 is TGTGCCAGCAGTTTAACAGGAGTGGATAGCAGCAATCAGCCCCAGCATTTT. Amino acids: CASSLTGVDSSNQPQHF.

J is TRBJ2-7 and V is TRBV7-6; possibly TRBD2 for D (5 bases). Trimming took 4 bases from V and 4 from J, leaving 11 bases between them. Per germline, CDR1 SGHVS and CDR2 FNYEAQ. The CDR3 spans 13 residues. The chain's CDR3 is CASSSTSGYEQYF. In DNA form, the CDR3 reads TGTGCCAGCAGCTCCACCTCGGGGTACGAGCAGTACTTC.

This clone turned up a few times. The DNA of the CDR3 is TGCGCCAGCAGCTCCAGGGGGGATTTCTCTGGGGCCAACGTCCTGACTTTC. It codes for CASSSRGDFSGANVLTF. V usage is TRBV5-1 and J usage is TRBJ2-6; D is possibly TRBD1 (7 bases). The CDR3 loop spans 17 amino acids. Germline V gives CDR1 SGHRS, CDR2 YFSETQ. V lost 3 bases and J 0 bases, leaving 13 bases between the germline ends.

The CDR3 region has the DNA TGTGCCAGCAGCCAGGTAGGGGGAAGGTACAATGAGCAGTTCTTC. It specifies CASSQVGGRYNEQFF. The rearrangement links TRBV7-2 to TRBJ2-1, with D maybe TRBD1 (6 bases). Germline values: CDR1 SGHTA, CDR2 FQGNSA. The CDR3 loop spans 15 amino acids. Deletions cut 5 bases from V and 4 bases from J, with 15 bases between.

The V gene is TRBV2, the J gene TRBJ1-3, with D hard to call. With 6 bases removed from V and 1 base from J, the gap between germline ends came to 16 bases. Germline CDR1 SNHLY, CDR2 FYNNEI. There are 16 residues in the CDR3. The CDR3 DNA reads TGTGCCAGCAGACGCAGTCTTGCCCTTTCTGGAAACACCATATATTTT. Protein sequence: CASRRSLALSGNTIYF.